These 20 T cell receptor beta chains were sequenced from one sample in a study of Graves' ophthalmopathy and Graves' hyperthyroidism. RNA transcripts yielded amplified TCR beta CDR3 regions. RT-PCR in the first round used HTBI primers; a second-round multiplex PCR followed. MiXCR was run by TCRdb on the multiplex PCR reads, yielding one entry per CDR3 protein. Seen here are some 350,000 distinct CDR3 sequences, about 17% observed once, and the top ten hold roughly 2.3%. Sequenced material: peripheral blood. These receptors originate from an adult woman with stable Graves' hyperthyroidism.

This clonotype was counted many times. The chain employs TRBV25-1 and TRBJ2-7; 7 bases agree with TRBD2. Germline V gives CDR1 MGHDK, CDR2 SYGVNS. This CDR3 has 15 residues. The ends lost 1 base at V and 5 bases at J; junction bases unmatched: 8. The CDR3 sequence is CASSEFVTSANEQYF. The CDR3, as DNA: TGTGCCAGCAGTGAATTTGTCACTAGCGCCAACGAGCAGTACTTC.

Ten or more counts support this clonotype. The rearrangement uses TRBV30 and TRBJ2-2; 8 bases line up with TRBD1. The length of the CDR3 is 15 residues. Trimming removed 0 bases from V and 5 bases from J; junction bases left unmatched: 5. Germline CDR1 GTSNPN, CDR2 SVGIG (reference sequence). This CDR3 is CAWSVRQGSTGELFF. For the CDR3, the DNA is TGTGCCTGGAGTGTTAGACAGGGGTCGACCGGGGAGCTGTTTTTT.

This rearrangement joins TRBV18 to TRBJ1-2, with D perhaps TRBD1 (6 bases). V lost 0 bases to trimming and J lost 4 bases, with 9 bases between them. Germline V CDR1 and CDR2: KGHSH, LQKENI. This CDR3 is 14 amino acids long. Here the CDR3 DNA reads TGTGCCAGCTCACCACCGAGGGGGTCCTATGGCTACACCTTC. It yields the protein CASSPPRGSYGYTF.

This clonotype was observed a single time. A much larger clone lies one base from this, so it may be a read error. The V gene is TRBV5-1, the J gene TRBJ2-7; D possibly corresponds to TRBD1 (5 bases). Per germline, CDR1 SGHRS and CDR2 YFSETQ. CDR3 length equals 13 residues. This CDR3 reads CASSSRTGSEQCF. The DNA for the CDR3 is TGCGCCAGCAGCTCTAGAACAGGATCCGAGCAGTGCTTC.

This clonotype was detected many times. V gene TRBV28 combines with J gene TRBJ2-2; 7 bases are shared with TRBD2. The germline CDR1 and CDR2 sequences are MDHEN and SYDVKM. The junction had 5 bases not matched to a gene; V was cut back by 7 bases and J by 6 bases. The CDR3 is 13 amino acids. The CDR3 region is CASTGGKAGELFF. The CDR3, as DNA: TGTGCCAGCACGGGGGGAAAAGCCGGGGAGCTGTTTTTT.

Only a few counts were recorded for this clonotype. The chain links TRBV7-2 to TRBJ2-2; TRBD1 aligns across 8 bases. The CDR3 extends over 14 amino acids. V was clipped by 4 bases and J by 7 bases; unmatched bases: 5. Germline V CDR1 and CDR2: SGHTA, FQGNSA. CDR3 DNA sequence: TGTGCCAGCAGCTCGGACAGGGCCGGCGGGGAGCTGTTTTTT. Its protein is CASSSDRAGGELFF.

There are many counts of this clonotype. The chain's CDR3 is CASSLSQAGEQYF. CDR3 sequence (DNA): TGCGCCAGCAGCTTGTCCCAAGCGGGGGAGCAGTACTTC. The chain recombines TRBV5-1 with TRBJ2-7; TRBD2 matches 7 bases. The J segment lost 7 bases and the V segment lost 1 base, leaving 5 bases of the junction unmatched. The CDR3 loop spans 13 amino acids. The germline gives CDR1 SGHRS, CDR2 YFSETQ.

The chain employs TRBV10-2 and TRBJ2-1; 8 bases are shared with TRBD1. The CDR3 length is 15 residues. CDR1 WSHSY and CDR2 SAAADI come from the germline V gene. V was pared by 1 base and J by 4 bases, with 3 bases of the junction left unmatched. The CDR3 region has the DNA TGCGCCAGCAGTGAGTTTACAGGGGGGTACAATGAGCAGTTCTTC. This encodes CASSEFTGGYNEQFF.

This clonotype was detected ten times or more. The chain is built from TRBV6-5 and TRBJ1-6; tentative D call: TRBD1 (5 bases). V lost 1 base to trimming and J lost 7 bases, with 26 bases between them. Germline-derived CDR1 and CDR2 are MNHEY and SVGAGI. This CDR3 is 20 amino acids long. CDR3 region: CASSYFPIPTGPYGNSPLHF. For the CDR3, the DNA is TGTGCCAGCAGTTACTTCCCGATACCTACAGGCCCGTATGGGAATTCACCCCTCCACTTT.

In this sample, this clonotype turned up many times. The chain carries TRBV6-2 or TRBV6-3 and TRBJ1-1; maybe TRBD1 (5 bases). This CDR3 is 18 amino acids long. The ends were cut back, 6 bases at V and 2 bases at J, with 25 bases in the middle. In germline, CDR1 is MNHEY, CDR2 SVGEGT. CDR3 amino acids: CASSRSRQPTNLNTEAFF. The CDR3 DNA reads TGTGCCAGCAGCCGTAGCCGACAGCCAACCAACTTAAACACTGAAGCTTTCTTT.

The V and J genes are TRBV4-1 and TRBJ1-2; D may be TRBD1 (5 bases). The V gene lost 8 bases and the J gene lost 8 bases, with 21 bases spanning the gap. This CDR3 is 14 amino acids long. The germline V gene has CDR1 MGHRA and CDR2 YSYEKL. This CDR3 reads CASSSGEGLRGYTF. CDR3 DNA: TGCGCCAGCTCCTCGGGGGAGGGTCTGCGAGGCTACACCTTC.

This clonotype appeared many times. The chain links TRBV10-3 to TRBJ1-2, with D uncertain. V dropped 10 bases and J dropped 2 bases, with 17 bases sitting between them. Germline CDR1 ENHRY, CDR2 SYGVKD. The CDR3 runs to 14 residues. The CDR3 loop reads CATRVVGLNYGYTF. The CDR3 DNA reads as TGTGCCACCCGAGTTGTCGGATTAAACTATGGCTACACCTTC.

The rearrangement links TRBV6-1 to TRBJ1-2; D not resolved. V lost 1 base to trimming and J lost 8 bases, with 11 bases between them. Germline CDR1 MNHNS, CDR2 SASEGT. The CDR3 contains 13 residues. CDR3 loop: CASSEVQDRGYTF. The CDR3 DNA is TGTGCCAGCAGTGAAGTCCAGGATCGGGGCTACACCTTC.

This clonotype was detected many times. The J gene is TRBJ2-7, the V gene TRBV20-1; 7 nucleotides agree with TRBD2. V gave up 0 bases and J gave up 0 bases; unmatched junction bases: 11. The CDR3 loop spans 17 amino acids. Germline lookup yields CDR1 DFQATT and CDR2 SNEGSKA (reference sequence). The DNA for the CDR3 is TGCAGTGCTAGAGACCGCGGGGGATGGTACCCCTCCTACGAGCAGTACTTC. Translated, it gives CSARDRGGWYPSYEQYF.

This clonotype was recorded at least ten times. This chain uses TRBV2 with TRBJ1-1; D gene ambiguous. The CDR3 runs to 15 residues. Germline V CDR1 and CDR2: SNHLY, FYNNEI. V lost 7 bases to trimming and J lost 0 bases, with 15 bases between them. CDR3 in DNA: TGTGCCAGCACAATCGGACCCCCGATGAACACTGAAGCTTTCTTT. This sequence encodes CASTIGPPMNTEAFF.

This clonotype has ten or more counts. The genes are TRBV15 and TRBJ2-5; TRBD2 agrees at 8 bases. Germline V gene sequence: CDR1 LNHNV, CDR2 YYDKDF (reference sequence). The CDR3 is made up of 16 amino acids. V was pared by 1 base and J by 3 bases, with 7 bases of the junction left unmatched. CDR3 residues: CATSRVFGGGEETQYF. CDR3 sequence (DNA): TGTGCCACCAGCAGAGTCTTCGGGGGGGGCGAAGAGACCCAGTACTTC.

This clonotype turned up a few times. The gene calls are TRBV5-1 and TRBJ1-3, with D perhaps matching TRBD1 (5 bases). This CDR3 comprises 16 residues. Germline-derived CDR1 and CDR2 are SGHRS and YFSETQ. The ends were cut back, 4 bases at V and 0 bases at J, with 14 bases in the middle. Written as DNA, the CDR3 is TGCGCCAGCAGCGCCGGGGGAGTTAGCTCTGGAAACACCATATATTTT. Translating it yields CASSAGGVSSGNTIYF.

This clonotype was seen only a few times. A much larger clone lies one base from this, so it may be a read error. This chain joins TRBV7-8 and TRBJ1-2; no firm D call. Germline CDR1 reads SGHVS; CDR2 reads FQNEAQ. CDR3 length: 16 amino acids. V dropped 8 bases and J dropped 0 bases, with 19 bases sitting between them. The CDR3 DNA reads TGTGCCAGCGGCCGGATGGACGGCGCAACTAACTATGGCTACACCTTC. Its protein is CASGRMDGATNYGYTF.

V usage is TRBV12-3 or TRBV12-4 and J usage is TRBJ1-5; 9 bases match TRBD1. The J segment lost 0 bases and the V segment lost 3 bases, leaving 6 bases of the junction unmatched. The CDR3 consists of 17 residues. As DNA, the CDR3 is TGTGCCAGCAGTTTTGGGACAGGGCAATATAGCAATCAGCCCCAGCATTTT. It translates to CASSFGTGQYSNQPQHF.

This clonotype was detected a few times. CDR3: CASSPTGGANVLTF. For the CDR3, the DNA is TGCGCCAGCAGCCCAACTGGTGGGGCCAACGTCCTGACTTTC. This chain uses TRBV5-1 with TRBJ2-6; D is uncertain. Deletions cut 4 bases from V and 3 bases from J, with 8 bases between. Germline V gene lookup returns CDR1 SGHRS and CDR2 YFSETQ. The CDR3 loop spans 14 amino acids. Complete variable domain (other parts from reference TRBV5-1 and TRBJ2-6): KAGVTQTPRYLIKTRGQQVTLSCSPISGHRSVSWYQQTPGQGLQFLFEYFSETQRNKGNFPGRFSGRQFSNSRSEMNVSTLELGDSALYLCASSPTGGANVLTFGAGSRLTVL.